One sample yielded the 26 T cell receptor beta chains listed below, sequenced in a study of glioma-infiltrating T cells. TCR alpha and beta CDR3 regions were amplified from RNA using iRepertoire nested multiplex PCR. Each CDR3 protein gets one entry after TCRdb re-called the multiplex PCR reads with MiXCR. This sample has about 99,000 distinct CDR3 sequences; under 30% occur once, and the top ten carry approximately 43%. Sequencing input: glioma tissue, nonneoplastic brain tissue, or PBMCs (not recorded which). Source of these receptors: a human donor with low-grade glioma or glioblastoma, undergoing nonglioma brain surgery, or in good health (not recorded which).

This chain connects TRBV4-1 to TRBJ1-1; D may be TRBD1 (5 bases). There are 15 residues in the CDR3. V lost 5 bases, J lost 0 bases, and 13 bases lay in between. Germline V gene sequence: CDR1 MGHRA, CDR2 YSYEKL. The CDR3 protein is CASSAPGSLNTEAFF. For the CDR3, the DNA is TGCGCCAGCAGCGCTCCAGGGAGTTTGAACACTGAAGCTTTCTTT.

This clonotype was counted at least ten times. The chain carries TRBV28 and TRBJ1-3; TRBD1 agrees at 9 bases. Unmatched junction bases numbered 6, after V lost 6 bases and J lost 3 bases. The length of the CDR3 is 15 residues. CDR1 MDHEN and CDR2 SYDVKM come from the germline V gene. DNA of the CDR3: TGTGCCAGCAGGCAACAGGGGGCAGGTGGAAACACCATATATTTT. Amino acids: CASRQQGAGGNTIYF.

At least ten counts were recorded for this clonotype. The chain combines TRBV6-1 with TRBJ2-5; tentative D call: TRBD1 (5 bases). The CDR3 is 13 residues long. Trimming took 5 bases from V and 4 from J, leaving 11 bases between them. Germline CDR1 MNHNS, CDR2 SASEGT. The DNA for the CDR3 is TGTGCCAGCAGTTCAGCAGGGATAGAGACCCAGTACTTC. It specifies CASSSAGIETQYF.

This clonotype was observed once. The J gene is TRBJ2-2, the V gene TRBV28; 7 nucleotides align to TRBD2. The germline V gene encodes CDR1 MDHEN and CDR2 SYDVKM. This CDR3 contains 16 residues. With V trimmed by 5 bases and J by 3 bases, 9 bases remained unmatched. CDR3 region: CASSPMGLADTGELFF. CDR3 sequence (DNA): TGTGCCAGCAGTCCCATGGGGCTAGCGGACACCGGGGAGCTGTTTTTT.

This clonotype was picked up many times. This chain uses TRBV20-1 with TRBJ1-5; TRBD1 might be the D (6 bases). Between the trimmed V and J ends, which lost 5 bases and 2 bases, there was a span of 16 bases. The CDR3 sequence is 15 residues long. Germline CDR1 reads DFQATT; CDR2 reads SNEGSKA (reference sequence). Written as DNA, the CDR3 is TGCAGTGCTCTCACAGGGAGTGGTGGCAATCAGCCCCAGCATTTT. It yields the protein CSALTGSGGNQPQHF.

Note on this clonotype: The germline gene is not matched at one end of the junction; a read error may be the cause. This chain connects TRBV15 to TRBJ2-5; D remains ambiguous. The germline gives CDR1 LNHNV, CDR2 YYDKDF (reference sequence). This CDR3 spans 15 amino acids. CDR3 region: CAASPLHENQETQYF. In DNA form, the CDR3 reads TGTGCCGCCAGCCCACTTCATGAAAACCAGGAGACCCAGTACTTC.

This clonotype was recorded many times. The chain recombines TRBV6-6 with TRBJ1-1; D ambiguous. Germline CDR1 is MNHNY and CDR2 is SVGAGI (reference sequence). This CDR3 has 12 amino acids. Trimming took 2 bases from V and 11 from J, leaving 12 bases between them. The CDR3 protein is CASSYEGSGAFF. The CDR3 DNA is TGTGCCAGCAGTTACGAAGGGTCTGGGGCTTTCTTT.

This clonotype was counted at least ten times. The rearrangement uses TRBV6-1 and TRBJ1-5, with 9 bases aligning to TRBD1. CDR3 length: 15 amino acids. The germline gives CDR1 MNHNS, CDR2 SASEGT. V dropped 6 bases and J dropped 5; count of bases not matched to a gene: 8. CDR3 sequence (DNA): TGTGCCAGCAGAAGGGACAGGGAAGGGGATCAGCCCCAGCATTTT. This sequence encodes CASRRDREGDQPQHF.

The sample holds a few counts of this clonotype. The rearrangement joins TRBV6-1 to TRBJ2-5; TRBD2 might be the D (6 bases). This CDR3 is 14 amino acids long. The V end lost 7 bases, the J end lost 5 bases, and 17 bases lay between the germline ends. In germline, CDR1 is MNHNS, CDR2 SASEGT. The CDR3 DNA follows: TGTGCCAGCACTGGCGGCGGGACGGGGGAGACCCAGTACTTC. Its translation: CASTGGGTGETQYF.

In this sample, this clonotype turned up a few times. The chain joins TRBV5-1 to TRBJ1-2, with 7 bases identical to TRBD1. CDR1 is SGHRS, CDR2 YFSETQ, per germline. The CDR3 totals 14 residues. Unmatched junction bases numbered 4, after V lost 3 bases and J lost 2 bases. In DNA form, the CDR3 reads TGCGCCAGCAGCTGGACAGGAACCAACTATGGCTACACCTTC. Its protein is CASSWTGTNYGYTF.

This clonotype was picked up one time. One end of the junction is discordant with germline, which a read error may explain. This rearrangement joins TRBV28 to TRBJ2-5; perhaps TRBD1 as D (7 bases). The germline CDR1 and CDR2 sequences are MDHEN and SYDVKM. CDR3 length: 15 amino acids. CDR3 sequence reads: CASSSMAGGRETEYF. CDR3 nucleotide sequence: TGTGCCAGCAGTTCTATGGCAGGGGGGCGAGAGACCGAGTACTTC.

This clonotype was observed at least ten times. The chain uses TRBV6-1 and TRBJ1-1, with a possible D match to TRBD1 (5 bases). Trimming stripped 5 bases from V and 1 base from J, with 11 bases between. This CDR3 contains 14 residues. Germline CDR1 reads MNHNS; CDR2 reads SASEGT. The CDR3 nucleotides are TGTGCCAGCAGTCACAGGACGGAGAACACTGAAGCTTTCTTT. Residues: CASSHRTENTEAFF.

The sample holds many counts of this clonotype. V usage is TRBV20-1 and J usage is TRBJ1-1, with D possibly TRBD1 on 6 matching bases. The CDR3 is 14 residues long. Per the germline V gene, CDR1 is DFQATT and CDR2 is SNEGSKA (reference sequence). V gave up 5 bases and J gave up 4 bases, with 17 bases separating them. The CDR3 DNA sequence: TGCAGTGCTGCGATTATGGGGGGGCCCACTGAAGCTTTCTTT. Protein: CSAAIMGGPTEAFF.

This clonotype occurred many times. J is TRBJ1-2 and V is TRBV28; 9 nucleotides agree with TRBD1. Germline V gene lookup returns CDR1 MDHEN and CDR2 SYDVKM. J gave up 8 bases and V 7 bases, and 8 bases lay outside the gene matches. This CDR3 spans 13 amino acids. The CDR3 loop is CASIYGTGYGYTF. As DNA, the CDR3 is TGTGCCAGCATTTATGGGACAGGGTACGGCTACACCTTC.

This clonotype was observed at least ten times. This CDR3 reads CASCATQLDNEQFF. The CDR3, as DNA: TGTGCCAGTTGTGCCACCCAGCTCGACAATGAGCAGTTCTTC. The rearrangement links TRBV19 to TRBJ2-1; no clear D gene. With 8 bases removed from V and 5 bases from J, the gap between germline ends came to 16 bases. The CDR3 runs to 14 residues. CDR1 is LNHDA, CDR2 SQIVND, per germline (reference sequence).

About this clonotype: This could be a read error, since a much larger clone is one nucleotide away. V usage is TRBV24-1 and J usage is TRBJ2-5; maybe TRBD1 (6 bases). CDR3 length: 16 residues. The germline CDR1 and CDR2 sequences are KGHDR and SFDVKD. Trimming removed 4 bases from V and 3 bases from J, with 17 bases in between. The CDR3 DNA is TGTGCCACCAGTGACAACATTGGGCAGGGGAAAGAGACCCAGTACTTC. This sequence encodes CATSDNIGQGKETQYF.

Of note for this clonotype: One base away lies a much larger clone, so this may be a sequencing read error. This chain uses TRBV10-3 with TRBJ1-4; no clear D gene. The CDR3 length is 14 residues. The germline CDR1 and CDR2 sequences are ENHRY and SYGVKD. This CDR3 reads CAISPGLTNKKLFF. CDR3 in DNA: TGTGCCATCAGTCCTGGCCTAACTAATAAAAAACTGTTTTTT.

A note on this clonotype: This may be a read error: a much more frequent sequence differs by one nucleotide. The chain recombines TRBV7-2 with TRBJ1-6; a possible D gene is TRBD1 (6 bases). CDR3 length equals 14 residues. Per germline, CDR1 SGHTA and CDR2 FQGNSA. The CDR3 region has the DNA TGTGCCAGCAGCTTAGGACAGGCGCGTTCACACCTCCACTTT. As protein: CASSLGQARSHLHF. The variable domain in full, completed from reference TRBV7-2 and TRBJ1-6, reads GAGVSQSPSNKVTEKGKDVELRCDPISGHTALYWYRQSLGQGLEFLIYFQGNSAPDKSGLPSDRFSAERTGGSVSTLTIQRTQQEDSAVYLCASSLGQARSHLHFGNGTRLTVT.

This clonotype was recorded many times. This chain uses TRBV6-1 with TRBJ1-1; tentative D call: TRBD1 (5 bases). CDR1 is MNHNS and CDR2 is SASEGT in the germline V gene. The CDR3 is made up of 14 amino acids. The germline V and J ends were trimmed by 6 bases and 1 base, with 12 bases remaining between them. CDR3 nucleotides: TGTGCCAGCAGCCCGGGGGTGGCGAACACTGAAGCTTTCTTT. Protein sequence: CASSPGVANTEAFF.

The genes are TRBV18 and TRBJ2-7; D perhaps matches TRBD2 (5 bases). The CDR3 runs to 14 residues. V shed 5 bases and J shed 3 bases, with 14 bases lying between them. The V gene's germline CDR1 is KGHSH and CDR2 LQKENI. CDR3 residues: CASSEGSTGYEQYF. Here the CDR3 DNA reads TGTGCCAGCTCAGAGGGAAGCACGGGCTACGAGCAGTACTTC.

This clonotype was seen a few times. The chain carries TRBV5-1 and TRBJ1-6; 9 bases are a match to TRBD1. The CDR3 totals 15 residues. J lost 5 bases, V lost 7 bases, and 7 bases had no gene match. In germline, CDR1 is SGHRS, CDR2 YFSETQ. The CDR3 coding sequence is TGCGCCAGCCATACAGGGGGCGAGGATAATTCACCCCTCCACTTT. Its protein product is CASHTGGEDNSPLHF.

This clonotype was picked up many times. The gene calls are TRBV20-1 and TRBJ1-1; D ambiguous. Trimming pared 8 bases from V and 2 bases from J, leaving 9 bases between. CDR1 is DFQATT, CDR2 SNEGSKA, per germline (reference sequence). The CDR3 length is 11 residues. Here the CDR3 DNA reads TGCAGTTCTCGGGGTAACACTGAAGCTTTCTTT. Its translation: CSSRGNTEAFF.

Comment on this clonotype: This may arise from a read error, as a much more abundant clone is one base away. The DNA for the CDR3 is TGTGCCGGCAGTTTTTATGCCTCCTACGAGCAGTACTTC. Residues: CAGSFYASYEQYF. The chain combines TRBV28 with TRBJ2-7; no reliable D call. Germline lookup yields CDR1 MDHEN and CDR2 SYDVKM. The CDR3 has 13 amino acids.

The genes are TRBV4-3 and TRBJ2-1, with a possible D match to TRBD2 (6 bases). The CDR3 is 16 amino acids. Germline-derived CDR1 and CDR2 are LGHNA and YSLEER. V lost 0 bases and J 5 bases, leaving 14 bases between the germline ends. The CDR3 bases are TGCGCCAGCAGCCAAGACGCGGGGATCCCCCACAATGAGCAGTTCTTC. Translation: CASSQDAGIPHNEQFF.

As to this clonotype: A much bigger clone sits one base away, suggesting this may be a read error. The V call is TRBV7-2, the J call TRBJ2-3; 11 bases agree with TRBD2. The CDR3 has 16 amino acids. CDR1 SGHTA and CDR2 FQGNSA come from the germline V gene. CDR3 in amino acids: CASSALAGGSKDTQYF. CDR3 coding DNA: TGTGCCAGCAGCGCCCTAGCGGGGGGTAGCAAAGATACGCAGTATTTT.

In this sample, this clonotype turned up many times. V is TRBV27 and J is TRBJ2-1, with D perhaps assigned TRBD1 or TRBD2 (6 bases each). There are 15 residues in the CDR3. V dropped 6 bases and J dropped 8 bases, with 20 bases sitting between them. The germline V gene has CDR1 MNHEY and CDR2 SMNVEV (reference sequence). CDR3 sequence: CASRSTGLRGHEQFF. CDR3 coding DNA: TGTGCCAGCAGATCTACCGGGCTCCGGGGGCATGAGCAGTTCTTC.